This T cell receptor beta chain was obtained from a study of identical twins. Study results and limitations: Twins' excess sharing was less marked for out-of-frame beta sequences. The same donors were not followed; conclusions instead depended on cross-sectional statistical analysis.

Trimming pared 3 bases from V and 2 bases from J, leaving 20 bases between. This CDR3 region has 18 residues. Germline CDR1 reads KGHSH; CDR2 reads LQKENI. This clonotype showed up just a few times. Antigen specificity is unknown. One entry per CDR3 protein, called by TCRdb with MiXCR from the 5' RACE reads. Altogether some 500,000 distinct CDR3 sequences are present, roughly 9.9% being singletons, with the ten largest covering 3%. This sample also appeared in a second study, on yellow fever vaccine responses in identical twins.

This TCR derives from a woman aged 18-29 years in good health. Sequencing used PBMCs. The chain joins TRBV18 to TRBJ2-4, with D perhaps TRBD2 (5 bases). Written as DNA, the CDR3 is TGTGCCAGCTCACCTACGGGTAAACTGGGAGTGACCAAAAACATTCAGTACTTC. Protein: CASSPTGKLGVTKNIQYF.